The clone carrying this T cell receptor beta chain turned up a few times. Its target is unknown. This entry comes from a study of CD8 T cells in ankylosing spondylitis. Study results and limitations: The clones that were linked to disease were reported to be significantly enriched in matched synovial fluid samples from ankylosing spondylitis patients. Clones linked to the disease showed a CD8+ phenotype. They occurred at relatively low frequencies in peripheral blood. Blood from ankylosing spondylitis patients appeared to carry a characteristic roughly 8-variant TCR beta motif. Some of the motif variants had earlier been found in reactive arthritis patients' fluid and blood.

The V end was cut by 3 bases, the J end by 6 bases, with 17 bases between. Germline CDR1 and CDR2: MGHRA and YSYEKL. The CDR3 totals 15 residues. TCRdb re-called the 5' RACE reads with MiXCR, one entry per CDR3 protein. The data show roughly 190,000 distinct CDR3 sequences, 13% seen once. The TCR was taken from a male donor with ankylosing spondylitis or in good health (not recorded which). Sequenced material: blood, either unsorted or a sorted T cell fraction (not recorded which). This chain joins TRBV4-1 and TRBJ1-1; weak D call: TRBD1 (5 bases). This chain's CDR3 is CASSHWDDRGAEAFF. CDR3 nucleotides: TGCGCCAGCAGCCACTGGGACGACCGGGGCGCTGAAGCTTTCTTT.